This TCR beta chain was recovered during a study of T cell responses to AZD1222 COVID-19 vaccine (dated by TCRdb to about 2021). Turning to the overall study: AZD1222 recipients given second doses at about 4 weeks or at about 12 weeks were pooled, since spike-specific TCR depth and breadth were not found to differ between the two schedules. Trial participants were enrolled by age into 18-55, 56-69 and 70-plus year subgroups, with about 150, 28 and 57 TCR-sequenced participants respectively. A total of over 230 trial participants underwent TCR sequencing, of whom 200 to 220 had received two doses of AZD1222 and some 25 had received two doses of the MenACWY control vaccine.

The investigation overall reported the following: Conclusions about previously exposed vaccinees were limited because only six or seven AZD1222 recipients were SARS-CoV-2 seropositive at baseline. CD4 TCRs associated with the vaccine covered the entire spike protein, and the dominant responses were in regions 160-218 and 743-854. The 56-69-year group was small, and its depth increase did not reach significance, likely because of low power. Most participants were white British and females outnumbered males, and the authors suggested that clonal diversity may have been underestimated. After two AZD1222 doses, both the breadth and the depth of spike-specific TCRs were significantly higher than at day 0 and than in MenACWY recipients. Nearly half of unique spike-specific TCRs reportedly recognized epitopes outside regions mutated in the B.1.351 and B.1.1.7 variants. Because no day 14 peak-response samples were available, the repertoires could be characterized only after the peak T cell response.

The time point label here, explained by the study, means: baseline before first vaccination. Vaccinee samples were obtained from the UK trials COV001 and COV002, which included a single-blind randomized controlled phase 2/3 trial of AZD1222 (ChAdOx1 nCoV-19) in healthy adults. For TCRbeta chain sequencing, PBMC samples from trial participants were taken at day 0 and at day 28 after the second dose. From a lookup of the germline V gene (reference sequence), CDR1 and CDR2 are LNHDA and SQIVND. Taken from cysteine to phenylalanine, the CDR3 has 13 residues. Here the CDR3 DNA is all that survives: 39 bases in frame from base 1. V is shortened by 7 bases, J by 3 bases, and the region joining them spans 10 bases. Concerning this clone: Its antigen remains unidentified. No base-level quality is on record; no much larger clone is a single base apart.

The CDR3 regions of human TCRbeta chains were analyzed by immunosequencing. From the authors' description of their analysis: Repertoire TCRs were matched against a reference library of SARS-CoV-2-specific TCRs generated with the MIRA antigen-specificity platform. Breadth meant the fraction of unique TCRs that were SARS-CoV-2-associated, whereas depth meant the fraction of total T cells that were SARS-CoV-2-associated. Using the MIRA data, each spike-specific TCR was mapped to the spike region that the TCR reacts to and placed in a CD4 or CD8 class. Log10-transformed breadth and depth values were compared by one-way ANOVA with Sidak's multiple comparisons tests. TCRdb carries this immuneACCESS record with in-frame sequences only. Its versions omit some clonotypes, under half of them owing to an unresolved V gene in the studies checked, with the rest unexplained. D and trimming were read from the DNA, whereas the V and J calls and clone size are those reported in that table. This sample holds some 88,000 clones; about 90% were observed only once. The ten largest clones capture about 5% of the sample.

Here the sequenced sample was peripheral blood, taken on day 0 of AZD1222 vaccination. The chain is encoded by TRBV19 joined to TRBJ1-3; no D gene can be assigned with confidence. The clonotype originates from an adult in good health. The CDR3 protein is CASNLASGNTIYF. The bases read TGTGCCAGTAATTTAGCGAGTGGAAACACCATATATTTT.